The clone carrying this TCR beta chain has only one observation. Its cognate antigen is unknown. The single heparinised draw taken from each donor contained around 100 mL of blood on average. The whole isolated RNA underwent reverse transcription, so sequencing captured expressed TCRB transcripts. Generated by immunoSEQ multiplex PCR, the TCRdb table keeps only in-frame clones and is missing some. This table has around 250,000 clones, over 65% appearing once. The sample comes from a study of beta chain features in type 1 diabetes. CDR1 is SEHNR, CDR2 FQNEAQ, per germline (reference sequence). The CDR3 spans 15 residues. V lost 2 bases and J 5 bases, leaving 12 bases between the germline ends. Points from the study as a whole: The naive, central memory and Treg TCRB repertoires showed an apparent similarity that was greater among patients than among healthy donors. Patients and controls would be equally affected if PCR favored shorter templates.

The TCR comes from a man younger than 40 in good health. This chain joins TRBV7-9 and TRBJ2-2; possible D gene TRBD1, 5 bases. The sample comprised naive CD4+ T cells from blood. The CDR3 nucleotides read TGTGCCAGCAGCTTATCTTTTCAGGGAACCGGGGAGCTGTTTTTT. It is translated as CASSLSFQGTGELFF.